Below are 30 T cell receptor beta chains sequenced from a single sample in a study of CD8+CD57+ T cells in acquired aplastic anemia. By flow cytometry, patients selected for sequencing had shown an expansion of CD8+CD57+ cells. The template used for profiling TCR beta VDJ and CDR3 was genomic DNA. MiXCR, applied by TCRdb to the reads, yields one record per CDR3 protein. The top ten hold 10% to 15% of the sample, which has about 180,000 distinct CDR3 sequences, around 50% seen once. The specimen sequenced was sorted CD4+, CD8+, or CD8+CD57+ T cells (not recorded which) from PBMCs. The receptors stem from a human donor with aplastic anemia.

In this sample, this clonotype turned up many times. The V gene is TRBV12-3 or TRBV12-4, the J gene TRBJ2-3; tentatively, D is TRBD2 (6 bases). This CDR3 has 13 amino acids. Trimming removed 8 bases from V and 1 base from J, with 10 bases in between. Written as DNA, the CDR3 is TGTGCCAGCTTCGGGGGTGGCACAGATACGCAGTATTTT. Its protein product is CASFGGGTDTQYF.

CDR3 amino acids: CASSNGRYTEAFF. The CDR3 coding sequence is TGTGCCAGCAGCAATGGACGGTACACTGAAGCTTTCTTT. V gene TRBV12-3 or TRBV12-4 combines with J gene TRBJ1-1, with D uncertain. The CDR3 spans 13 residues. The V gene lost 6 bases and the J gene lost 3 bases, with 11 bases spanning the gap.

The sample holds a few counts of this clonotype. V and J are TRBV6-5 and TRBJ2-7, with D tentatively TRBD1 (6 bases). The CDR3 runs to 14 residues. Germline CDR1 MNHEY, CDR2 SVGAGI. V lost 3 bases and J lost 1, with 10 bases in between. DNA of the CDR3: TGTGCCAGCAGTTATAGAGGACAGTCCTACGAGCAGTACTTC. Its translation is CASSYRGQSYEQYF.

This clonotype has a single count. The chain carries TRBV29-1 and TRBJ1-2; TRBD1 aligns across 8 bases. This CDR3 contains 14 residues. Per germline, CDR1 SQVTM and CDR2 ANQGSEA. J was trimmed by 4 bases and V by 5 bases; bases with no gene match: 9. In nucleotides, the CDR3 is TGCAGCGTTTCTTCTGCTGGGACAGGCTATGGCTACACCTTC. It is translated as CSVSSAGTGYGYTF.

The chain recombines TRBV19 with TRBJ2-5; D possibly uses TRBD1 or TRBD2 (6 bases each). This CDR3 spans 14 amino acids. Germline values: CDR1 LNHDA, CDR2 SQIVND (reference sequence). Trimming cost V 5 bases and J 1 base, with 11 bases left between them. This CDR3 reads CASSPWGAQETQYF. The CDR3 DNA reads TGTGCCAGTAGTCCCTGGGGGGCCCAAGAGACCCAGTACTTC.

V is TRBV29-1 and J is TRBJ1-1; 9 positions agree with TRBD1. The germline CDR1 and CDR2 sequences are SQVTM and ANQGSEA. Losses at the gene ends were 6 bases for V and 4 bases for J; bases not matched to a gene: 6. This CDR3 spans 13 amino acids. The DNA of the CDR3 is TGCAGCGTATCGGACAGGGGCCTCACTGAAGCTTTCTTT. This gives the protein CSVSDRGLTEAFF.

This clonotype appeared a single time. The genes are TRBV7-2 and TRBJ1-6; 7 nucleotides agree with TRBD1. The CDR3 sequence is 15 residues long. With V trimmed by 5 bases and J by 8 bases, 9 bases remained unmatched. Looked up from germline, CDR1 is SGHTA and CDR2 is FQGNSA. In DNA form, the CDR3 reads TGTACCAGCAGCCCCTTGACAGGGAGGGATTCACCCCTCCACTTT. Protein: CTSSPLTGRDSPLHF.

The CDR3 DNA sequence: TGTGCCAGCTTCTCGGCCACTGAAGCTTTCTTT. The encoded protein is CASFSATEAFF. The chain uses TRBV2 and TRBJ1-1; the D is unclear. With 8 bases removed from V and 4 bases from J, the gap between germline ends came to 8 bases. This CDR3 spans 11 amino acids. Germline CDR1 is SNHLY and CDR2 is FYNNEI.

The table lists this clonotype with a few counts. The rearrangement joins TRBV15 to TRBJ1-4, with a tentative D call TRBD1 (5 bases). The CDR3 extends over 15 amino acids. From germline, CDR1 is LNHNV and CDR2 YYDKDF (reference sequence). The V gene lost 5 bases and the J gene lost 4 bases, with 14 bases spanning the gap. CDR3 amino acids: CATSGDSILNEKLFF. CDR3 nucleotide sequence: TGTGCCACCAGCGGCGACAGCATCCTTAATGAAAAACTGTTTTTT.

This clonotype was seen many times. J is TRBJ2-7 and V is TRBV5-6, with a possible D match to TRBD2 (7 bases). This CDR3 has 15 residues. V lost 4 bases, J lost 3 bases, and 17 bases lay in between. Germline loops: CDR1 SGHDT, CDR2 YYEEEE. In DNA form, the CDR3 reads TGTGCCAGCAGCCGCCGGTCGGGGGGCCGCTACGAGCAGTACTTC. Translated, it gives CASSRRSGGRYEQYF.

On this clonotype itself: A much bigger clone sits one base away, suggesting this may be a read error. The final CDR3 position lacks the conserved phenylalanine or tryptophan, pointing to a likely read error. The chain combines TRBV30 with TRBJ2-7, with TRBD2 identical over 9 bases. CDR1 is GTSNPN and CDR2 is SVGIG in the germline V gene (reference sequence). The CDR3 extends over 14 amino acids. After removal of 2 bases from V and 9 bases from J, the junction contained 11 bases not matched to a gene. The CDR3 DNA reads as TGTGCCTGGAGTCAGGGTAGCGGGGGCCGCGGGCAGTACCTC. The encoded protein is CAWSQGSGGRGQYL.

This clonotype was detected ten times or more. The chain is built from TRBV24-1 and TRBJ2-1, with TRBD2 matching over 7 bases. V dropped 4 bases and J dropped 9; count of bases not matched to a gene: 11. The CDR3 contains 15 residues. Germline V lookup: CDR1 KGHDR, CDR2 SFDVKD. CDR3 nucleotides: TGTGCCACCAGTGACCCGGGGGGAATCCTGTCTGAGCAGTTCTTC. Residues: CATSDPGGILSEQFF.

This clonotype appeared a single time. The V call is TRBV20-1, the J call TRBJ1-6, with TRBD1 matching over 7 bases. The germline V gene has CDR1 DFQATT and CDR2 SNEGSKA (reference sequence). CDR3 length: 14 amino acids. Germline trimming cut 1 base from V and 6 bases from J; bases unmatched to any gene: 3. CDR3 sequence: CSARVTGPNSPLHF. CDR3 sequence (DNA): TGCAGTGCTAGAGTGACAGGGCCTAATTCACCCCTCCACTTT.

This clonotype was observed a single time. The chain carries TRBV19 and TRBJ2-2; weak D call: TRBD2 (6 bases). V was pared by 0 bases and J by 2 bases, with 13 bases between. Germline V gene sequence: CDR1 LNHDA, CDR2 SQIVND (reference sequence). The CDR3 runs to 17 residues. CDR3: CASSIEVSGDNTGELFF. CDR3 coding DNA: TGTGCCAGTAGTATAGAGGTTTCGGGGGACAACACCGGGGAGCTGTTTTTT.

The V call is TRBV24-1, the J call TRBJ1-5, with D perhaps TRBD1 (5 bases). The V end was cut by 0 bases, the J end by 6 bases, with 20 bases between. This CDR3 is built from 18 residues. Germline V gene lookup returns CDR1 KGHDR and CDR2 SFDVKD. CDR3 protein: CATSDLRRTKRVGQPQHF. The CDR3 DNA follows: TGTGCCACCAGTGATTTGAGGCGGACAAAACGGGTGGGTCAGCCCCAGCATTTT.

This clonotype was detected many times. V gene TRBV20-1 combines with J gene TRBJ1-6; the D is unclear. The CDR3 is 14 amino acids. Germline V gene data show CDR1 as DFQATT and CDR2 as SNEGSKA (reference sequence). V shed 3 bases and J shed 6 bases, with 12 bases lying between them. The CDR3 is CSARGSTSNSPLHF. For the CDR3, the DNA is TGCAGTGCTAGGGGCTCAACCTCTAATTCACCCCTCCACTTT.

The sample holds a few counts of this clonotype. The chain employs TRBV24-1 and TRBJ1-2, with a possible D match to TRBD1 (6 bases). The CDR3 spans 13 residues. The V end was cut by 5 bases, the J end by 6 bases, with 12 bases between. The germline V gene has CDR1 KGHDR and CDR2 SFDVKD. This CDR3 reads CATSAGGRDGYTF. The DNA for the CDR3 is TGTGCCACCAGTGCTGGGGGGCGGGATGGCTACACCTTC.

To note about this clonotype: A clone one base away is much larger, so this may be a read error. V is TRBV5-1 and J is TRBJ2-3; possible D gene TRBD1, 6 bases. V was cut by 4 bases and J by 4 bases, with 19 bases left in between. Germline CDR1 reads SGHRS; CDR2 reads YFSETQ. The CDR3 spans 16 residues. CDR3 protein: CASSKATRQAPDTQYF. Here the CDR3 DNA reads TGCGCCAGCAGCAAGGCCACAAGACAGGCGCCAGATACGCAGTATTTT. The full variable domain, completed using reference TRBV5-1 and TRBJ2-3, is KAGVTQTPRYLIKTRGQQVTLSCSPISGHRSVSWYQQTPGQGLQFLFEYFSETQRNKGNFPGRFSGRQFSNSRSEMNVSTLELGDSALYLCASSKATRQAPDTQYFGPGTRLTVL.

This clonotype was found many times. The gene calls are TRBV7-9 and TRBJ1-1, with a possible D match to TRBD1 (6 bases). Trimming left V 1 base short and J 7 bases short, with 16 bases between. This CDR3 has 15 residues. Germline V CDR1 and CDR2: SEHNR, FQNEAQ (reference sequence). CDR3 amino acids: CASSLGFPGTNEAFF. Written as DNA, the CDR3 is TGTGCCAGCAGCTTAGGGTTCCCCGGGACAAATGAAGCTTTCTTT.

In this sample, this clonotype turned up a few times. This chain connects TRBV7-6 to TRBJ1-5, with 8 bases that match TRBD1. Germline CDR1 and CDR2: SGHVS and FNYEAQ. The trim removed 5 bases at V and 5 bases at J, leaving 2 bases unmatched. This CDR3 is 13 amino acids long. CDR3 nucleotides: TGTGCCAGCAGCCTGACAGGGGATCAGCCCCAGCATTTT. It translates to CASSLTGDQPQHF.

V gene TRBV19 combines with J gene TRBJ2-7, with D maybe TRBD2 (6 bases). Trimming left V 5 bases short and J 4 bases short, with 18 bases between. The germline V gene encodes CDR1 LNHDA and CDR2 SQIVND (reference sequence). The CDR3 is made up of 15 amino acids. CDR3 bases: TGTGCCAGTAGTCCCGGAGGGCTCTCAAGGTACGAGCAGTACTTC. This gives the protein CASSPGGLSRYEQYF.

The chain links TRBV29-1 to TRBJ2-7; D not certain. Germline assignment: CDR1 SQVTM and CDR2 ANQGSEA. V was clipped by 0 bases and J by 4 bases, with 7 bases between them. The length of the CDR3 is 12 residues. The CDR3 sequence: CSVEERGYEQYF. In DNA form, the CDR3 reads TGCAGCGTTGAAGAACGCGGTTACGAGCAGTACTTC.

The chain uses TRBV10-1 and TRBJ2-5; D remains ambiguous. Germline V gene sequence: CDR1 WNHNN, CDR2 SYGVQD (reference sequence). Trimming cost V 2 bases and J 5 bases, with 9 bases left between them. This CDR3 has 13 residues. The CDR3: CASSERALETQYF. The CDR3 DNA is TGCGCCAGCAGTGAGCGGGCACTGGAGACCCAGTACTTC.

This clonotype was counted ten times or more. CDR3 nucleotides: TGCGCCAGCAGCCTGAGTCTCGGGAGGACGCAGTATTTT. Translating it yields CASSLSLGRTQYF. This chain uses TRBV4-1 with TRBJ2-3, with TRBD2 matching 7 bases. This CDR3 spans 13 amino acids. With V trimmed by 4 bases and J by 9 bases, 7 bases remained unmatched. Germline-derived CDR1 and CDR2 are MGHRA and YSYEKL.

CDR3 sequence reads: CASRPSGDKETQYF. The DNA for the CDR3 is TGTGCCAGCAGACCTAGCGGGGATAAAGAGACCCAGTACTTC. The genes are TRBV7-3 and TRBJ2-5; TRBD2 aligns across 9 bases. The length of the CDR3 is 14 residues. The germline gives CDR1 SGHTA, CDR2 FQGTGA. V gave up 6 bases and J gave up 3 bases; unmatched junction bases: 5.

There are many counts of this clonotype. This chain links TRBV13 with TRBJ2-5, with D possibly being TRBD1 or TRBD2 (6 bases each). Germline values: CDR1 PRHDT, CDR2 FYEKMQ (reference sequence). The CDR3 runs to 14 residues. V was trimmed by 3 bases and J by 0 bases, leaving 8 bases between them. CDR3 sequence: CASSFRGDQETQYF. CDR3 nucleotides: TGTGCCAGCAGCTTTAGGGGGGACCAAGAGACCCAGTACTTC.

The chain combines TRBV15 with TRBJ2-7; D is undetermined. The CDR3 contains 14 residues. Germline V gene sequence: CDR1 LNHNV, CDR2 YYDKDF (reference sequence). The V gene lost 2 bases and the J gene lost 5 bases, with 13 bases spanning the gap. CDR3 sequence (DNA): TGTGCCACCAGCAGACGACTCACCCTCAACGAGCAGTACTTC. Its protein is CATSRRLTLNEQYF.

This clonotype was recorded many times. The gene calls are TRBV28 and TRBJ2-7; D unresolved. CDR3 size: 12 residues. V was shortened by 2 bases and J by 3 bases, with 5 bases between the two germline ends. Germline values: CDR1 MDHEN, CDR2 SYDVKM. CDR3 in DNA: TGTGCCAGCAGTTTAATCGGCTACGAGCAGTACTTC. Protein: CASSLIGYEQYF.

This clonotype showed up many times. The J gene is TRBJ1-6, the V gene TRBV19; 10 bases agree with TRBD1. Germline trimming cut 6 bases from V and 10 bases from J; bases unmatched to any gene: 6. This CDR3 spans 14 amino acids. CDR1 is LNHDA and CDR2 is SQIVND in the germline V gene (reference sequence). DNA for the CDR3: TGTGCCAGTAGCCCGACAGGGGGCAACTCACCCCTCCACTTT. Translated, it gives CASSPTGGNSPLHF.

The table lists this clonotype with a count of one. This sequence joins TRBV24-1 and TRBJ2-1; 12 nucleotides align to TRBD2. CDR1 is KGHDR, CDR2 SFDVKD, per germline. Unmatched junction bases numbered 6, after V lost 3 bases and J lost 10 bases. The CDR3 extends over 15 amino acids. DNA for the CDR3: TGTGCCACCAGTGATCCTAGGACTAGCGGGGTCGAGCAGTTCTTC. It encodes CATSDPRTSGVEQFF.